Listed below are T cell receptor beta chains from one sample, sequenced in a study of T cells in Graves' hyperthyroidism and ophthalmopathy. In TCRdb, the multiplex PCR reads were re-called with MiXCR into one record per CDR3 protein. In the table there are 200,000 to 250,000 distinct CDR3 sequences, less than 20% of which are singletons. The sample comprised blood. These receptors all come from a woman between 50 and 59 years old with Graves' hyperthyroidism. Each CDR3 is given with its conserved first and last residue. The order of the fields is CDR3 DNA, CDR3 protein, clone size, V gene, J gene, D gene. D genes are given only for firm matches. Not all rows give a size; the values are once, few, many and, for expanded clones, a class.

CDR3nt: TGCAGCGGCCGGACAGGGGACTCCTACGAGCAGTACTTC
CDR3aa: CSGRTGDSYEQYF
abundance: .
v_gene: TRBV29-1
j_gene: TRBJ2-7
d_gene: TRBD1

CDR3nt: TGTGCCAGCAGCTTGGGGACGCAGGACAATGAGCAGTTCTTC
CDR3aa: CASSLGTQDNEQFF
abundance: many
v_gene: TRBV7-9
j_gene: TRBJ2-1
d_gene: .

CDR3nt: TGTGCCAGCAGTCCACTCCGGGGAGAACCTAACTATGGCTACACCTTC
CDR3aa: CASSPLRGEPNYGYTF
abundance: .
v_gene: TRBV7-9
j_gene: TRBJ1-2
d_gene: .

CDR3nt: TGTGCCTGGTCCAAACATCAAGAGACCCAGTACTTC
CDR3aa: CAWSKHQETQYF
abundance: many
v_gene: TRBV30
j_gene: TRBJ2-5
d_gene: .

CDR3nt: TGTGCCAGCCTGCGCACAGATACGCAGTATTTT
CDR3aa: CASLRTDTQYF
abundance: .
v_gene: TRBV12-3/TRBV12-4
j_gene: TRBJ2-3
d_gene: .

CDR3nt: TGTGCCAGCAGCATTACTGCCCCGGGGGCGAGCCTGCGGCCTGAGACCTACGAGCAGTACTTC
CDR3aa: CASSITAPGASLRPETYEQYF
abundance: .
v_gene: TRBV7-8
j_gene: TRBJ2-7
d_gene: .

CDR3nt: TGCAGTGCTAAGCCTCTAGCGGGAGTATCCTACGAGCAGTACTTC
CDR3aa: CSAKPLAGVSYEQYF
abundance: .
v_gene: TRBV20-1
j_gene: TRBJ2-7
d_gene: TRBD2

CDR3nt: TGTGCCAGCAGCCGCCGACAGTTGGGCAATGAGCAGTTCTTC
CDR3aa: CASSRRQLGNEQFF
abundance: many
v_gene: TRBV7-9
j_gene: TRBJ2-1
d_gene: .

CDR3nt: TGTGCCAGTAGTACAAGGGACCGCAACACTGAAGCTTTCTTT
CDR3aa: CASSTRDRNTEAFF
abundance: few
v_gene: TRBV19
j_gene: TRBJ1-1
d_gene: .

CDR3nt: TGTGCCAGCAGTAAGACGAGGGGCGGCAATCAGCCCCAGCATTTT
CDR3aa: CASSKTRGGNQPQHF
abundance: .
v_gene: TRBV12-3/TRBV12-4
j_gene: TRBJ1-5
d_gene: .

CDR3nt: TGTGCCAGCAGCTTAGCGATGTTCTACGAGCAGTACTTC
CDR3aa: CASSLAMFYEQYF
abundance: many
v_gene: TRBV7-2
j_gene: TRBJ2-7
d_gene: .

CDR3nt: TGTGCCAGCAGTGAAGGCGAATCTGGGGCCAACGTCCTGACTTTC
CDR3aa: CASSEGESGANVLTF
abundance: many
v_gene: TRBV2
j_gene: TRBJ2-6
d_gene: .

CDR3nt: TGTGCCATCAGTGAGTCTGGCGGGAGGGATGAGACCCAGTACTTC
CDR3aa: CAISESGGRDETQYF
abundance: many
v_gene: TRBV10-3
j_gene: TRBJ2-5
d_gene: TRBD2

CDR3nt: TGTGCCAGCAGTTACCTCCCACAGCCCAATCAGCCCCAGCATTTT
CDR3aa: CASSYLPQPNQPQHF
abundance: many
v_gene: TRBV27
j_gene: TRBJ1-5
d_gene: .

CDR3nt: TGTGCCAGCAGCTCTTACGGGTCGAACACCGGGGAGCTGTTTTTT
CDR3aa: CASSSYGSNTGELFF
abundance: many
v_gene: TRBV12-3/TRBV12-4
j_gene: TRBJ2-2
d_gene: .

CDR3nt: TGCGCCAGCAGCTTGGGGGGAACAGATACCAATGAGCAGTTCTTC
CDR3aa: CASSLGGTDTNEQFF
abundance: many
v_gene: TRBV5-1
j_gene: TRBJ2-1
d_gene: .

CDR3nt: TGCAGCGTTGGGGGGTCGGGGACACAAGGCTACACCTTC
CDR3aa: CSVGGSGTQGYTF
abundance: .
v_gene: TRBV29-1
j_gene: TRBJ1-2
d_gene: .

CDR3nt: TGTGCCAGCAGAGAACGGGGACTAGCGGGAACCTACGAGCAGTACTTC
CDR3aa: CASRERGLAGTYEQYF
abundance: few
v_gene: TRBV13
j_gene: TRBJ2-7
d_gene: TRBD2

CDR3nt: TGTGCCAGCAGTGAAGGTGCGGGAGGAATACAAAACAATGAGCAGTTCTTC
CDR3aa: CASSEGAGGIQNNEQFF
abundance: many
v_gene: TRBV2
j_gene: TRBJ2-1
d_gene: TRBD2

CDR3nt: TGCAGTGCTAGACGGGGGAACACCGGGGAGCTGTTTTTT
CDR3aa: CSARRGNTGELFF
abundance: .
v_gene: TRBV20-1
j_gene: TRBJ2-2
d_gene: .

CDR3nt: TGCGCCAGCAGCTTGTTTACATCCGAAGAGACCCAGTACTTC
CDR3aa: CASSLFTSEETQYF
abundance: .
v_gene: TRBV5-1
j_gene: TRBJ2-5
d_gene: .

CDR3nt: TGTGCCAGCAGCTTTACAGCAGACTACGAGCAGTACTTC
CDR3aa: CASSFTADYEQYF
abundance: many
v_gene: TRBV7-3
j_gene: TRBJ2-7
d_gene: .

CDR3nt: TGTGCCAGCACCGAAGGGGTCCCCGTGTATGGCTACACCTTC
CDR3aa: CASTEGVPVYGYTF
abundance: many
v_gene: TRBV28
j_gene: TRBJ1-2
d_gene: .

CDR3nt: TGCGCCAGCAGCTCCGGGACAGGGAACTATGGCTACACCTTC
CDR3aa: CASSSGTGNYGYTF
abundance: many
v_gene: TRBV5-1
j_gene: TRBJ1-2
d_gene: TRBD1

CDR3nt: TGCAGTGCTAGAGAATCCGGGAGCTCCTACGAGCAGTACTTC
CDR3aa: CSARESGSSYEQYF
abundance: many
v_gene: TRBV20-1
j_gene: TRBJ2-7
d_gene: .

CDR3nt: TGTGCCAGCAGCTTAGAGGCATACGAGCAGTACTTC
CDR3aa: CASSLEAYEQYF
abundance: .
v_gene: TRBV7-9
j_gene: TRBJ2-7
d_gene: .

CDR3nt: TGTGCCATCAGTGACCTGAGCTGGAGAGCCCCCTACGAGCAGTACTTC
CDR3aa: CAISDLSWRAPYEQYF
abundance: few
v_gene: TRBV10-3
j_gene: TRBJ2-7
d_gene: .

CDR3nt: TGTGCCTGGGGACCGAAGATTGAGGGTTACGAGCAGTACTTC
CDR3aa: CAWGPKIEGYEQYF
abundance: many
v_gene: TRBV30
j_gene: TRBJ2-7
d_gene: .

CDR3nt: TGTGCCAGCACCGGGACAGAACCAAACACTGAAGCTTTCTTT
CDR3aa: CASTGTEPNTEAFF
abundance: many
v_gene: TRBV6-1
j_gene: TRBJ1-1
d_gene: TRBD1

CDR3nt: TGTGCCAGCAGCGTAGTGCTGGGGAACACTGAAGCTTTCTTT
CDR3aa: CASSVVLGNTEAFF
abundance: many
v_gene: TRBV9
j_gene: TRBJ1-1
d_gene: .

CDR3nt: TGTGCCAGCACCCGAGTGCCACCGGGACTAGTGGTCTATGAGCAGTTCTTC
CDR3aa: CASTRVPPGLVVYEQFF
abundance: many
v_gene: TRBV27
j_gene: TRBJ2-1
d_gene: TRBD2

CDR3nt: TGTGCCACCAGTGAGTGGACAGGGTCCGCCTACAATGAGCAGTTCTTC
CDR3aa: CATSEWTGSAYNEQFF
abundance: many
v_gene: TRBV24-1
j_gene: TRBJ2-1
d_gene: TRBD1

CDR3nt: TGCAGTGCTAGACCCCAGCAAGGTCTTGGCTACGAGCAGTACTTC
CDR3aa: CSARPQQGLGYEQYF
abundance: many
v_gene: TRBV20-1
j_gene: TRBJ2-7
d_gene: .

CDR3nt: TGTGCCAGCAGCTTCGGATCAGGTGGGACGAATCAGCCCCAGCATTTT
CDR3aa: CASSFGSGGTNQPQHF
abundance: .
v_gene: TRBV12-3/TRBV12-4
j_gene: TRBJ1-5
d_gene: .

CDR3nt: TGTGCCAGCATTCGGGCCTTCGAAGCTTTCTTT
CDR3aa: CASIRAFEAFF
abundance: many
v_gene: TRBV6-1
j_gene: TRBJ1-1
d_gene: .

CDR3nt: TGTGCCAGCAGCGTAGCGGGAGGGGACTACGAGCAGTACTTC
CDR3aa: CASSVAGGDYEQYF
abundance: few
v_gene: TRBV9
j_gene: TRBJ2-7
d_gene: TRBD2

CDR3nt: TGCAGTGCTAGATCCCACAGGGACACCGGGGAGCTGTTTTTT
CDR3aa: CSARSHRDTGELFF
abundance: few
v_gene: TRBV20-1
j_gene: TRBJ2-2
d_gene: .

CDR3nt: TGTGCCAGCAGTGAATCCTGGCGGGGCTACGAGCAGTACTTC
CDR3aa: CASSESWRGYEQYF
abundance: many
v_gene: TRBV2
j_gene: TRBJ2-7
d_gene: .